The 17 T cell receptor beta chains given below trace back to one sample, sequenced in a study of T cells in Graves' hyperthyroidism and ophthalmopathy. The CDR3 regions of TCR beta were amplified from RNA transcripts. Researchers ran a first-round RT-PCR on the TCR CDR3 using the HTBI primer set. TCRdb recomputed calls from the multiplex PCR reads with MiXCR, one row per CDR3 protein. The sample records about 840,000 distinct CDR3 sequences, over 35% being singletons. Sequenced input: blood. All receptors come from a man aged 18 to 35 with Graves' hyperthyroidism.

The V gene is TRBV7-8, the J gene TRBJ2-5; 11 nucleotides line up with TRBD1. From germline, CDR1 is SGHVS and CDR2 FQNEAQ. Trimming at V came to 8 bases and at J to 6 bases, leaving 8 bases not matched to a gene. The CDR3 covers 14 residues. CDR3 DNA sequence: TGTGCCAGCGGCGCAGGACAGGGGGCAAAGACCCAGTACTTC. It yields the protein CASGAGQGAKTQYF.

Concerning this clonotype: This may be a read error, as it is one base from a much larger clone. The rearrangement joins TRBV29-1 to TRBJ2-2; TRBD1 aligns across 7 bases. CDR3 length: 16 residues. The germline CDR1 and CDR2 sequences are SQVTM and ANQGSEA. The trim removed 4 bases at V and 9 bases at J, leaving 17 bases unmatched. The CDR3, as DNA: TGCAGCGTTGCGACACAGGGGACACAACGTACCAGGGAGCTGTTTTTT. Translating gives CSVATQGTQRTRELFF.

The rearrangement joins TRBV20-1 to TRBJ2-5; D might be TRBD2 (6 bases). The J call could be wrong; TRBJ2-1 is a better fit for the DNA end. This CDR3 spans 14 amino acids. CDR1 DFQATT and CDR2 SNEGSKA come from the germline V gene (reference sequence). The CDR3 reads CSAPGTLSYNEQFF. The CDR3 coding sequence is TGCAGTGCTCCCGGGACTTTATCCTACAATGAGCAGTTCTTC.

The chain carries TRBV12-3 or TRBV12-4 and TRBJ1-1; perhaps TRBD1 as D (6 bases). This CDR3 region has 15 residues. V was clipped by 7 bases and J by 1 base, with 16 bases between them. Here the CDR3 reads CASTLPWDTNTEAFF. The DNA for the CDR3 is TGTGCCAGCACCCTACCCTGGGACACGAACACTGAAGCTTTCTTT.

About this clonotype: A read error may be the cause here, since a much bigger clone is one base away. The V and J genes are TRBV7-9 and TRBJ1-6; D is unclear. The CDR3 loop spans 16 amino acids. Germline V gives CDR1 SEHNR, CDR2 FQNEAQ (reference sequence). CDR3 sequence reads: CASSLQDGPYVSPLYF. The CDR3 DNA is TGTGCCAGCAGCTTACAGGACGGACCATACGTTTCACCCCTCTACTTT.

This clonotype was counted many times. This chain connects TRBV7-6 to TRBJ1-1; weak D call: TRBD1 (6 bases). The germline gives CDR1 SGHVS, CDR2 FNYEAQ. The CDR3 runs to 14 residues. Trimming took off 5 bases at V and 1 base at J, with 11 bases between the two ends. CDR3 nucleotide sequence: TGTGCCAGCAGCGCCAGAGGGGGGAACACTGAAGCTTTCTTT. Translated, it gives CASSARGGNTEAFF.

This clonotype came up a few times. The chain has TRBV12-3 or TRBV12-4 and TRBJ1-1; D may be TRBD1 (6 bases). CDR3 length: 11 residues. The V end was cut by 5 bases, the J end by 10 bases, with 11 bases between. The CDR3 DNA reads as TGTGCCAGCAGTGAGAAGGGGGTAGCTTTCTTT. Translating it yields CASSEKGVAFF.

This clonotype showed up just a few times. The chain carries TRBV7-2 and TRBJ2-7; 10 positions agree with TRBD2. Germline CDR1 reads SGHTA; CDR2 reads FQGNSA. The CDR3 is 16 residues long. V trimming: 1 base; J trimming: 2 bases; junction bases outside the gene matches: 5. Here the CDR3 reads CASSLEASGRAYEQYF. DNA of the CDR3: TGTGCCAGCAGCTTAGAAGCTAGCGGGAGAGCCTACGAGCAGTACTTC.

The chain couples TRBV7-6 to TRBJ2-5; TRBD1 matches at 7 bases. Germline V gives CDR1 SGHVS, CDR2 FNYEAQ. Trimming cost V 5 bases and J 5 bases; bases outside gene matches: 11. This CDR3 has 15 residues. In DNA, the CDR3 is TGTGCCAGCAGCCAAGGGGGCAGGGGAGCGGAGACCCAGTACTTC. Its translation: CASSQGGRGAETQYF.

The CDR3 spells CSARRETAYEQYF. The CDR3 DNA reads as TGCAGTGCTAGACGGGAAACCGCCTACGAGCAGTACTTC. The rearrangement uses TRBV20-1 and TRBJ2-7, with a weak D call TRBD2 (5 bases). CDR1 is DFQATT, CDR2 SNEGSKA, per germline (reference sequence). The CDR3 totals 13 residues. Trimming pared 2 bases from V and 2 bases from J, leaving 10 bases between.

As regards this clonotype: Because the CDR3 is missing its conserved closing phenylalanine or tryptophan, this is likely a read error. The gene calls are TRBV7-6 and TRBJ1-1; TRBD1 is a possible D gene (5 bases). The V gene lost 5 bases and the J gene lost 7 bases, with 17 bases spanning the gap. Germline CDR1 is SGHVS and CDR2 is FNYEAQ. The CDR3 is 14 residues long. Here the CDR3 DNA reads TGTGCCAGCAGCCCGACAGAATACCAGTATGAAGCTTTCTCT. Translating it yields CASSPTEYQYEAFS.

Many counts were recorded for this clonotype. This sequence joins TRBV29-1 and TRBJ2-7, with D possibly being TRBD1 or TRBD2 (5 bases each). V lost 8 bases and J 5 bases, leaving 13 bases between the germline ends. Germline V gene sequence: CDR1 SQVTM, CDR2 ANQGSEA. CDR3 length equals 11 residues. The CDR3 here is CSSRDGDEQYF. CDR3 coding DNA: TGCAGCTCACGGGACGGGGACGAGCAGTACTTC.

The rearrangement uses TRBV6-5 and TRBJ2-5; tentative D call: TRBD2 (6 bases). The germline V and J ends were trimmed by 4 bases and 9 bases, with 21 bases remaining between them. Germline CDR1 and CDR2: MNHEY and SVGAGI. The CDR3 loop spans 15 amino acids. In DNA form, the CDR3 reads TGTGCCAGCAGTTTGACCGGGACTCCTAGTAGGGCCCAGTACTTC. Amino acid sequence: CASSLTGTPSRAQYF.

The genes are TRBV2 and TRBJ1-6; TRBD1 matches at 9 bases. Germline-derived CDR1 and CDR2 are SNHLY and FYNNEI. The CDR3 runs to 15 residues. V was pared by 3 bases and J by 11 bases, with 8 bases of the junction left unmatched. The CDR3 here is CASSDPGQGSAPLHF. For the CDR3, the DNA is TGTGCCAGCAGTGATCCGGGACAGGGCAGTGCACCCCTCCACTTT.

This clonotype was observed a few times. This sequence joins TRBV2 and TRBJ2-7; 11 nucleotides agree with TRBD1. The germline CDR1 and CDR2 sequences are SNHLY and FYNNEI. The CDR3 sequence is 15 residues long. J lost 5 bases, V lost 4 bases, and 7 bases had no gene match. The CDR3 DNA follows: TGTGCCAGCAGTGTCTTGGGACAGGGGGGGGACGAGCAGTACTTC. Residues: CASSVLGQGGDEQYF.

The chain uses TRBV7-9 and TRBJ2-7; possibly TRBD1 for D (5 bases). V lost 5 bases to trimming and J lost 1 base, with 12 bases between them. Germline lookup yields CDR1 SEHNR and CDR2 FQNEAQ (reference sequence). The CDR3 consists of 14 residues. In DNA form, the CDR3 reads TGTGCCAGCAGCCCTCCGAGACAGTCCTACGAGCAGTACTTC. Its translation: CASSPPRQSYEQYF.

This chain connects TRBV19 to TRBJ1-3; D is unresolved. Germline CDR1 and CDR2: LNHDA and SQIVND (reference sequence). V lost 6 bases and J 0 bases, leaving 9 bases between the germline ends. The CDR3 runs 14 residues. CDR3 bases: TGTGCCAGTAGGACCGGATTCTCTGGAAACACCATATATTTT. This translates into CASRTGFSGNTIYF.